The rows below give T cell receptor beta chains drawn from one sample of a study of T cell responses to AZD1222 COVID-19 vaccine. Produced via immunoSEQ multiplex PCR; TCRdb's table is partial and in-frame only. This sample has 150,000 to 200,000 clones, with around 90% found just once. This sample comprised peripheral blood, obtained 28 days after the second AZD1222 dose. All receptors come from an adult who received the AZD1222 COVID-19 vaccine. Each CDR3 is given with its conserved first and last residue. A D gene is named only where the DNA matches it firmly. Clone size appears in some rows only: once, few, many, or a class for an expanded clone.

>NA|TRBJ2-1|TRBV5-1|NA
TGCGCCAGCAGCCCCCGACCTTACAATGAGCAGTTCTTC
CASSPRPYNEQFF
>NA|TRBJ2-7|TRBV19|NA
TGTGCCAGTACCATGCGATGGAACGAGGAGCAGTACTTC
CASTMRWNEEQYF
>NA|TRBJ2-1|TRBV14|NA
TGTGCCAGCAGCCCGGCCCAGCCCAATGAGCAGTTCTTC
CASSPAQPNEQFF
>NA|TRBJ2-7|TRBV6-5|NA
TGTGCCAGCAGTTACGTGCCCGGAGGCTCCTACGAGCAGTACTTC
CASSYVPGGSYEQYF
>few|TRBJ2-6|TRBV19|NA
TGTGCCAGTAGTATGAGGGCAGAATCCAACGTCCTGACTTTC
CASSMRAESNVLTF
>NA|TRBJ1-3|TRBV3-1/TRBV3-2|NA
TGTGCCAGCAGCCCCATTATTAAGCGTGAAAACACCATATATTTT
CASSPIIKRENTIYF
>NA|TRBJ2-6|TRBV28|NA
TGTGCCAGCAGCCCAGGAGCTGGGGCCAACGTCCTGACTTTC
CASSPGAGANVLTF
>NA|TRBJ1-2|TRBV25-1|TRBD1
TGTGCCAGCAGTGAACCTCAGGGGGTAGGTGGCTACACCTTC
CASSEPQGVGGYTF
>NA|TRBJ1-2|TRBV5-6|NA
TGTGCCAGCAGCTTACGGACCCTAAGGTGGGCTGGCTACACCTTC
CASSLRTLRWAGYTF
>NA|TRBJ1-6|TRBV30|NA
TGTGCCTGGAGTCGGGACTCTAATTCACCCCTCCACTTT
CAWSRDSNSPLHF
>NA|TRBJ2-2|TRBV7-3|NA
TGTGCCAGCAGCTTATATGGGGGAGCGAACACCGGGGAGCTGTTTTTT
CASSLYGGANTGELFF
>NA|TRBJ1-5|TRBV5-5|NA
TGTGCCAGCAGCTTGTGGGTGGGGATCGTTCAGCCCCAGCATTTT
CASSLWVGIVQPQHF
>NA|TRBJ2-4|TRBV13|NA
TGTGCCAGCAGCCAACAGGGTCCTCTAGCCAAAAACATTCAGTACTTC
CASSQQGPLAKNIQYF
>NA|TRBJ1-5|TRBV30|TRBD1
TGTGCCTGGAGCAGACAGGGAAATCAGCCCCAGCATTTT
CAWSRQGNQPQHF
>NA|TRBJ2-5|TRBV5-1|NA
TGCGCCAGCAGCTTGACTCGAGGGGGGGAGACCCAGTACTTC
CASSLTRGGETQYF
>NA|TRBJ2-3|TRBV10-1|NA
TGCGCCAGCAATGTAGCAGGGGGGGATACGCAGTATTTT
CASNVAGGDTQYF
>NA|TRBJ2-2|TRBV3-1/TRBV3-2|NA
TGTGCCAGCAGCCAAGACAGGTATACGAACACCGGGGAGCTGTTTTTT
CASSQDRYTNTGELFF
>once|TRBJ2-5|TRBV28|TRBD1
TGTGCCAGCAGCCCACAGGGGCAGGGTCGGGAGACCCAGTACTTC
CASSPQGQGRETQYF
>NA|TRBJ1-1|TRBV29-1|NA
TGCAGCGTTGTGTCAGGCGCGAACACTGAAGCTTTCTTT
CSVVSGANTEAFF
>NA|TRBJ2-1|TRBV18|NA
TGTGCCAGCTCACCATCCAGCAGCAGCAATGAGCAGTTCTTC
CASSPSSSSNEQFF
>NA|TRBJ2-4|TRBV21-1|NA
TGTGCCAGCAGCATGGGGCCCAGGGGTCCGTCGGCCAAAAACATTCAGTACTTC
CASSMGPRGPSAKNIQYF
>NA|TRBJ2-5|TRBV24-1|NA
TGTGCCACCAGCCCCCCGGGCAGGGGAGGTCAGGAGACCCAGTACTTC
CATSPPGRGGQETQYF
>NA|TRBJ2-3|TRBV2|TRBD1
TGTGCCAGCTCTAAGTTCGGGACAGGAACAGATACGCAGTATTTT
CASSKFGTGTDTQYF
>NA|TRBJ1-2|TRBV13|NA
TGTGCCAGCAGCTTAGGCGGGCAGGGTGGCGGCTACACCTTC
CASSLGGQGGGYTF
>NA|TRBJ1-6|TRBV6-1|TRBD1
TGTGCCAGCAGTGAAGACGGGACAGGGAGGAATTCACCCCTCCACTTT
CASSEDGTGRNSPLHF
>NA|TRBJ1-4|TRBV7-2|NA
TGTGCCAGCAGCTTAGCGCCCGGGGGAGGTGAGGAAAAACTGTTTTTT
CASSLAPGGGEEKLFF
>NA|TRBJ1-6|TRBV7-2|NA
TGTGCCAGCAGCTTGAAAGGGGGAGGCAATTCACCCCTCCACTTT
CASSLKGGGNSPLHF
>NA|TRBJ1-2|TRBV6-4|NA
TGTGCCAGCAGCGGGGACCAGGATGGCTACACCTTC
CASSGDQDGYTF
>NA|TRBJ2-5|TRBV28|TRBD2
TGTGCCAGCGATGCCCCCGGGACTAGAAAGGAGACCCAGTACTTC
CASDAPGTRKETQYF
>NA|TRBJ2-3|TRBV5-1|NA
TGCGCCAGCAGCGCAACTGTGTCCGGGAATACGCAGTATTTT
CASSATVSGNTQYF
>NA|TRBJ2-2|TRBV27|NA
TGTGCCAGCAGCCCAGGGGTAGGGTTGGACACCGGGGAGCTGTTTTTT
CASSPGVGLDTGELFF
>NA|TRBJ1-2|TRBV7-2|NA
TGTGCCAGCAGCTTCATAGAGAGTCGCGGCTACACCTTC
CASSFIESRGYTF
>medium-sized|TRBJ2-7|TRBV27|TRBD1
TGTGCCAGCAGTTTCGGGACAGGGCCCTACGAGCAGTACTTC
CASSFGTGPYEQYF
>once|TRBJ2-2|TRBV28|TRBD1
TGTGCCAACAGGGGTAGTACCGGGGAGCTGTTTTTT
CANRGSTGELFF
>NA|TRBJ2-7|TRBV11-2|NA
TGTGCCAGCAGCGCTGTCTCGGTCGTGGGGCAGTACTTC
CASSAVSVVGQYF
>NA|TRBJ2-4|TRBV13|TRBD2
TGTGCCAGCAGCTTAGAGCGGGAGGGCCTAGAAGAAAGAGAGTTC
CASSLEREGLEEREF
>NA|TRBJ1-1|TRBV9|NA
TGTGCCAGCAGCGTAGTTGGCGGAATGAACACTGAAGCTTTCTTT
CASSVVGGMNTEAFF
>NA|TRBJ1-3|TRBV9|NA
TGTGCCAGCAGCGTAGTAGGGGCGCGGGGAAACACCATATATTTT
CASSVVGARGNTIYF
>NA|TRBJ2-2|TRBV2|TRBD2
TGTGCCAGCAGAGGGACTAGTTATAACACCGGGGAGCTGTTTTTT
CASRGTSYNTGELFF
>NA|TRBJ1-1|TRBV6-1|NA
TGTGCCAGCAGTGAACGTCTGGGCCGAATAGAAGCTTTCTTT
CASSERLGRIEAFF
>NA|TRBJ1-2|TRBV6-6|NA
TGTGCCAGCAGTCCAACAGGGTCAGATTCGGGCAACTATGGCTACACCTTC
CASSPTGSDSGNYGYTF
>once|TRBJ1-6|TRBV6-5|TRBD1
TGTGCCAGCACTAGACAACAGGGGAATAATTCACCCCTCCACTTT
CASTRQQGNNSPLHF
>NA|TRBJ2-7|TRBV30|NA
TGTGCCTGGAGTGTACCCGGGATCACCTACGAGCAGTACTTC
CAWSVPGITYEQYF
>NA|TRBJ2-5|TRBV7-2|NA
TGTGCCAGCAGCTCCTCAGGGACACAAGAGACCCAGTACTTC
CASSSSGTQETQYF
>NA|TRBJ1-1|TRBV6-5|TRBD1
TGTGCCAGCAGTTACCTGCAGGGGGCGGCTAACACTGAAGCTTTCTTT
CASSYLQGAANTEAFF
>NA|TRBJ1-2|TRBV7-3|NA
TGTGCCAGCAGCCAACAGGGATACCGTGGCTACACCTTC
CASSQQGYRGYTF
>NA|TRBJ2-5|TRBV19|NA
TGTGCCAGTACGTGGGGGAGGCGGTGGGGATACCCAAGAGAAGAGACCCAGTACTTC
CASTWGRRWGYPREETQYF
>NA|TRBJ2-2|TRBV19|TRBD1
TGTGCCAGTAGTTCCCCCGGGACAGTCAACACCGGGGAGCTGTTTTTT
CASSSPGTVNTGELFF
>NA|TRBJ1-5|TRBV28|NA
TGTGCCAGCAGTCCGATGGGCTATAGCAATCAGCCCCAGCATTTT
CASSPMGYSNQPQHF
>NA|TRBJ2-3|TRBV2|NA
TGTGCCAGCAGTGAAGTTTGGGCTAGCACAGATACGCAGTATTTT
CASSEVWASTDTQYF